This record covers a single T cell receptor beta chain. Its antigen is undetermined. The germline CDR1 and CDR2 sequences are SGHRS and YFSETQ. The CDR3 loop spans 18 amino acids. V lost 3 bases and J lost 6; bases outside the gene matches: 15. Pools of viral peptides were used by the ViraFEST assay to expand antigen-specific CD4+ T cells ahead of sequencing. A roughly 11-day culture period preceded the isolation of CD4+ T cells. Vaccine recipients, nucleocapsid antibody negative, had no prior SARS-CoV-2 infection. The data belong to a study of vaccination effects on CD4 cells after COVID-19. The table came from immunoSEQ multiplex PCR; TCRdb's copy has only in-frame clones and leaves some out. The table has under 80,000 clones, about 78% seen once.

The TCR originated in a human donor who received a COVID-19 vaccine. Source: CD4+ T cells from PBMCs cultured with SARS-CoV-2 spike peptides, taken before COVID-19 vaccination. V and J are TRBV5-1 and TRBJ1-2; 12 bases are shared with TRBD1. The chain's CDR3 is CASSSVSGTGGVSDGYTF. The DNA of the CDR3 is TGCGCCAGCAGCTCCGTCTCTGGGACAGGGGGCGTTTCCGATGGCTACACCTTC. Full variable domain (outside the CDR3, taken from reference TRBV5-1 and TRBJ1-2): KAGVTQTPRYLIKTRGQQVTLSCSPISGHRSVSWYQQTPGQGLQFLFEYFSETQRNKGNFPGRFSGRQFSNSRSEMNVSTLELGDSALYLCASSSVSGTGGVSDGYTFGSGTRLTVV.